The 17 T cell receptor beta chains below come from one sample, sequenced in a study of T cell repertoires in cytomegalovirus infection. Using its own MiXCR run on the reads, TCRdb lists one record per CDR3 protein. The sample yields 450,000 to 600,000 distinct CDR3 sequences, over 9% seen once. Sequences were obtained from PBMCs. The source is a human donor in good health (CMV status not recorded). Some clones in this sample may be carry-over from other donors' samples.

The sample holds many counts of this clonotype. The chain recombines TRBV27 with TRBJ1-1; D unresolved. From germline, CDR1 is MNHEY and CDR2 SMNVEV (reference sequence). Deletions cut 6 bases from V and 1 base from J, with 9 bases between. The CDR3 length is 13 residues. The CDR3 loop reads CASSQSGNTEAFF. As DNA, the CDR3 is TGTGCCAGCAGCCAGTCCGGGAACACTGAAGCTTTCTTT.

This clonotype has ten or more counts. V gene TRBV2 combines with J gene TRBJ2-5; D uncertain. The CDR3 extends over 14 amino acids. Germline CDR1 reads SNHLY; CDR2 reads FYNNEI. V lost 3 bases, J lost 4 bases, and 12 bases lay in between. CDR3 in amino acids: CASSEAEVRETQYF. The CDR3, as DNA: TGTGCCAGCAGTGAGGCGGAAGTTCGAGAGACCCAGTACTTC.

This clonotype was seen at least ten times. This chain connects TRBV6-2 or TRBV6-3 to TRBJ1-5, with D perhaps TRBD1 (5 bases). CDR3 length: 14 amino acids. The V gene's germline CDR1 is MNHEY and CDR2 SVGEGT. Trimming stripped 2 bases from V and 4 bases from J, with 9 bases between. The CDR3 loop is CASSYNPGNQPQHF. CDR3 coding DNA: TGTGCCAGCAGTTACAACCCAGGGAATCAGCCCCAGCATTTT.

This clonotype was recorded at least ten times. The rearrangement uses TRBV5-1 and TRBJ2-7, with D perhaps matching TRBD1 (6 bases). Germline lookup yields CDR1 SGHRS and CDR2 YFSETQ. Trimming removed 4 bases at V and 9 bases at J, with 14 bases between. This CDR3 is 12 amino acids long. CDR3 residues: CASSADQGMQYF. The CDR3 nucleotides read TGCGCCAGCAGCGCCGACCAGGGGATGCAGTACTTC.

There are many counts of this clonotype. The chain has TRBV23-1 and TRBJ2-5; 9 bases are a match to TRBD2. TRBV23-1 qualifies as an ORF whose function is uncertain. The V segment lost 8 bases and the J segment 6 bases; nucleotides outside the gene matches: 13. The CDR3 consists of 15 residues. CDR3 region: CASENASGTIKTQYF. The CDR3 nucleotides read TGCGCCAGCGAAAACGCTAGCGGGACTATAAAGACCCAGTACTTC.

At least ten counts were recorded for this clonotype. The chain recombines TRBV27 with TRBJ2-5, with D uncertain. Trimming removed 7 bases from V and 4 bases from J, with 31 bases in between. CDR3 length: 19 residues. The V gene's germline CDR1 is MNHEY and CDR2 SMNVEV (reference sequence). CDR3 sequence: CASMNVFLQRREVVETQYF. The CDR3 nucleotides are TGTGCCAGCATGAATGTGTTCTTGCAACGGCGCGAAGTAGTAGAGACCCAGTACTTC.

This clonotype was detected ten times or more. CDR3 in DNA: TGTGCCATCAGCGATATTAACCGTATGTCACCCCTCCACTTT. Protein: CAISDINRMSPLHF. The V gene is TRBV10-3, the J gene TRBJ1-6; D ambiguous. This CDR3 has 14 residues. Germline CDR1 is ENHRY and CDR2 is SYGVKD. V lost 6 bases, J lost 10 bases, and 16 bases lay in between.

This clonotype was counted at least ten times. The chain uses TRBV15 and TRBJ1-1; the D gene is possibly TRBD1 (6 bases). V was pared by 3 bases and J by 1 base, with 12 bases between. CDR3 length: 15 residues. From germline, CDR1 is LNHNV and CDR2 YYDKDF (reference sequence). The DNA of the CDR3 is TGTGCCACCAGCAGTACAGGGTCTGGGAACACTGAAGCTTTCTTT. Translation gives CATSSTGSGNTEAFF.

This clonotype was seen ten or more times. The chain combines TRBV7-3 with TRBJ2-2, with D possibly being TRBD1 or TRBD2 (5 bases each). Germline V gives CDR1 SGHTA, CDR2 FQGTGA. V lost 4 bases and J 0 bases, leaving 9 bases between the germline ends. The CDR3 runs 15 residues. This CDR3 is CASSSGASNTGELFF. CDR3 nucleotide sequence: TGTGCCAGCAGCTCCGGGGCTTCGAACACCGGGGAGCTGTTTTTT.

This clonotype came up many times. The chain combines TRBV27 with TRBJ1-2; no definite D call. Germline assignment: CDR1 MNHEY and CDR2 SMNVEV (reference sequence). V lost 0 bases and J lost 4, with 9 bases in between. This CDR3 has 14 residues. CDR3: CASSLSRHSYGYTF. CDR3 DNA sequence: TGTGCCAGCAGTTTATCGAGGCACAGCTATGGCTACACCTTC.

Ten or more counts support this clonotype. The chain couples TRBV7-8 to TRBJ2-2; D gene uncertain. Trimming took off 0 bases at V and 6 bases at J, with 2 bases between the two ends. The CDR3 is 12 residues long. Looked up from germline, CDR1 is SGHVS and CDR2 is FQNEAQ. The DNA for the CDR3 is TGTGCCAGCAGCTTAGCATCCGGGGAGCTGTTTTTT. Its protein is CASSLASGELFF. The full variable domain, in which reference TRBV7-8 and TRBJ2-2 provide the parts outside the CDR3, is GAGVSQSPRYKVAKRGQDVALRCDPISGHVSLFWYQQALGQGPEFLTYFQNEAQLDKSGLPSDRFFAERPEGSVSTLKIQRTQQEDSAVYLCASSLASGELFFGEGSRLTVL.

This clonotype was detected many times. The chain is built from TRBV4-1 and TRBJ2-7, with D unresolved. Trimming removed 0 bases from V and 6 bases from J, with 9 bases in between. The CDR3 length is 13 residues. From germline, CDR1 is MGHRA and CDR2 YSYEKL. CDR3 sequence: CASSQDWNPEQYF. In DNA form, the CDR3 reads TGCGCCAGCAGCCAAGATTGGAATCCCGAGCAGTACTTC.

This clonotype was observed at least ten times. The chain recombines TRBV5-5 with TRBJ2-1, with D possibly called TRBD1 or TRBD2 (5 bases each). The germline V gene has CDR1 SGHKS and CDR2 YYEKEE (reference sequence). V lost 3 bases, J lost 6 bases, and 7 bases lay in between. This CDR3 is 12 amino acids long. Here the CDR3 DNA reads TGTGCCAGCAGCTCGGGGCTCAATGAGCAGTTCTTC. As protein: CASSSGLNEQFF.

This clonotype has ten or more counts. The CDR3 reads CASTFGTQETQYF. The CDR3 bases are TGTGCCAGCACCTTCGGGACTCAAGAGACCCAGTACTTC. The V call is TRBV6-5, the J call TRBJ2-5, with D possibly matching TRBD2 (6 bases). Germline assignment: CDR1 MNHEY and CDR2 SVGAGI. The CDR3 runs 13 residues. The germline V and J ends were trimmed by 7 bases and 2 bases, with 11 bases remaining between them.

This clonotype appeared many times. The V gene is TRBV19, the J gene TRBJ1-1; TRBD1 matches at 8 bases. The V gene end was trimmed by 7 bases and the J gene end by 1 base; junction bases not matched to a gene: 8. The CDR3 totals 15 residues. Looked up from germline, CDR1 is LNHDA and CDR2 is SQIVND (reference sequence). This chain's CDR3 is CASKEVDRENTEAFF. For the CDR3, the DNA is TGTGCCAGTAAGGAAGTGGACAGGGAGAACACTGAAGCTTTCTTT.

This clonotype showed up just a few times. The rearrangement links TRBV5-1 to TRBJ2-1; TRBD1 matches at 8 bases. Germline CDR1 is SGHRS and CDR2 is YFSETQ. V was clipped by 5 bases and J by 9 bases; unmatched bases: 1. The CDR3 is 11 amino acids. The CDR3 here is CASRQGGEQFF. The CDR3 region has the DNA TGCGCCAGCAGACAGGGGGGTGAGCAGTTCTTC.

The chain recombines TRBV6-1 with TRBJ2-5; no definite D call. The CDR3 covers 11 residues. The germline gives CDR1 MNHNS, CDR2 SASEGT. Trimming took off 8 bases at V and 1 base at J, with 5 bases between the two ends. The DNA of the CDR3 is TGTGCCAGCGCGCTCCAAGAGACCCAGTACTTC. It yields the protein CASALQETQYF.